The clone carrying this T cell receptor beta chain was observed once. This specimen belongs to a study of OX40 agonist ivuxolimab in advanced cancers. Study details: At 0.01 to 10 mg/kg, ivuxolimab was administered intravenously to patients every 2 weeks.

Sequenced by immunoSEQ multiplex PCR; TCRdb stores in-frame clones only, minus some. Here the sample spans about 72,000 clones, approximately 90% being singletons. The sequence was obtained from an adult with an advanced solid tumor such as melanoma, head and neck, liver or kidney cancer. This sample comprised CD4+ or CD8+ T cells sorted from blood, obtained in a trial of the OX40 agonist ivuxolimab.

The CDR3 spells CASSSPLSGANVLTF. In nucleotides, the CDR3 is TGTGCCAGCAGTTCACCGCTCTCTGGGGCCAACGTCCTGACTTTC. The chain uses TRBV27 and TRBJ2-6; no firm D call. The CDR3 is 15 residues long. Germline values: CDR1 MNHEY, CDR2 SMNVEV (reference sequence). The V end was cut by 4 bases, the J end by 0 bases, with 7 bases between.